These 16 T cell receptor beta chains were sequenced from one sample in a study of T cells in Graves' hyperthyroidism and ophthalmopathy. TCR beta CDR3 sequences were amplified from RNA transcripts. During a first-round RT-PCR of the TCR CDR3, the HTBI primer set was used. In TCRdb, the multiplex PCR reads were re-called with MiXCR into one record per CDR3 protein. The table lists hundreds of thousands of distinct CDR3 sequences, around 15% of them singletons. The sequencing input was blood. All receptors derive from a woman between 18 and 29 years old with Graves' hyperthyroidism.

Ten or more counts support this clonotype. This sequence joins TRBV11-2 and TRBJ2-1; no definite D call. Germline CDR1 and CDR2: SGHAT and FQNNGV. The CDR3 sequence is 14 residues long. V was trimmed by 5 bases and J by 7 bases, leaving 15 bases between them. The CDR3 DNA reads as TGTGCCAGCAGCAGGTCGGTTCTTGCAAATGAGCAGTTCTTC. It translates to CASSRSVLANEQFF.

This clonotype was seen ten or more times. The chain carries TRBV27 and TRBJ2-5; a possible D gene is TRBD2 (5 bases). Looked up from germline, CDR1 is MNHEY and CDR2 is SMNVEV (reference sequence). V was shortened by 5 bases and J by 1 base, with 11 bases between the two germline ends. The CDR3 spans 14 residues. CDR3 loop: CASSGGWGQETQYF. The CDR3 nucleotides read TGTGCCAGCAGTGGAGGTTGGGGCCAAGAGACCCAGTACTTC.

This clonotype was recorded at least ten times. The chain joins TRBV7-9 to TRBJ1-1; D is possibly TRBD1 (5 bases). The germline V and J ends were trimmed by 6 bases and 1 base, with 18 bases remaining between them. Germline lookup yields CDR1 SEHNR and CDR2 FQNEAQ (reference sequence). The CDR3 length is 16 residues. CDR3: CASSLGKGDRNTEAFF. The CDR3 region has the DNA TGTGCCAGCAGTCTTGGTAAAGGGGATCGGAACACTGAAGCTTTCTTT. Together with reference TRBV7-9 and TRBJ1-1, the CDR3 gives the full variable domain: DTGVSQNPRHKITKRGQNVTFRCDPISEHNRLYWYRQTLGQGPEFLTYFQNEAQLEKSRLLSDRFSAERPKGSFSTLEIQRTEQGDSAMYLCASSLGKGDRNTEAFFGQGTRLTVV.

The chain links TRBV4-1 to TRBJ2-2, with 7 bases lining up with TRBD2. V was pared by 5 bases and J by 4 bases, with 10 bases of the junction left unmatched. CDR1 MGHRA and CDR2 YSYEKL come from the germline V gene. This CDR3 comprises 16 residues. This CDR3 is CASSFTERGGTGELFF. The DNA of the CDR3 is TGCGCCAGCAGCTTCACGGAGCGGGGCGGCACCGGGGAGCTGTTTTTT.

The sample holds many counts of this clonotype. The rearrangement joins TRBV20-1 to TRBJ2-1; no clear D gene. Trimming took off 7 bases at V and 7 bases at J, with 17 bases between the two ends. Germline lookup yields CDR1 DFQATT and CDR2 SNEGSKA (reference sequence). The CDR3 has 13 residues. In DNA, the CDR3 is TGCAGTGACGACCCCCTAGGTAGTAATGAGCAGTTCTTC. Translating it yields CSDDPLGSNEQFF.

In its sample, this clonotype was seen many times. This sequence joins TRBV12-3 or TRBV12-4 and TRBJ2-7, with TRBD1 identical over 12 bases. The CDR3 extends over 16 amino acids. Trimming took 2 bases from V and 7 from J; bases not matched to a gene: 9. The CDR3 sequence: CASSLRDRGPLGEQYF. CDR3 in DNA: TGTGCCAGCAGTTTAAGGGACAGGGGGCCTTTGGGTGAGCAGTACTTC.

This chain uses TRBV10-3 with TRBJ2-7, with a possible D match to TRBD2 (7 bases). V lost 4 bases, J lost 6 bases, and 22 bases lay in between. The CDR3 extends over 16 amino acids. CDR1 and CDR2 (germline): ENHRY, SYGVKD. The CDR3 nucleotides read TGTGCCATCAGTGCCGGCTCGGCAGGGGAGGGCTCCGAGCAGTACTTC. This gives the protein CAISAGSAGEGSEQYF.

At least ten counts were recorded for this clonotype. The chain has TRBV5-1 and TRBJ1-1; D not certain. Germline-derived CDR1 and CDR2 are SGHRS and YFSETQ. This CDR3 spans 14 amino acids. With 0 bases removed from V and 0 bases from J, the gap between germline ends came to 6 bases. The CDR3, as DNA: TGCGCCAGCAGCTTGGATGCACTGAACACTGAAGCTTTCTTT. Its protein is CASSLDALNTEAFF. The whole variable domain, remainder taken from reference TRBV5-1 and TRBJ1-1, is KAGVTQTPRYLIKTRGQQVTLSCSPISGHRSVSWYQQTPGQGLQFLFEYFSETQRNKGNFPGRFSGRQFSNSRSEMNVSTLELGDSALYLCASSLDALNTEAFFGQGTRLTVV.

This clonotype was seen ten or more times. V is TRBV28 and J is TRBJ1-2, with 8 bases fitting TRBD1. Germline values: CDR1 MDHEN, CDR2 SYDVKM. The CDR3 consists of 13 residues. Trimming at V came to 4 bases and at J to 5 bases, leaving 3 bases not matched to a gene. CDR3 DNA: TGTGCCAGCAGTTCCGACAGGGGATATGGCTACACCTTC. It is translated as CASSSDRGYGYTF.

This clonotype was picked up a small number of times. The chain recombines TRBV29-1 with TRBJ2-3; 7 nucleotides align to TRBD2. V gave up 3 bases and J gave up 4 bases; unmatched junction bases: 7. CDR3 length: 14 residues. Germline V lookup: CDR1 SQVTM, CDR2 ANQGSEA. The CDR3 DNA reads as TGCAGCGTTGAGGGTGGGAGGGGAGCAGATACGCAGTATTTT. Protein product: CSVEGGRGADTQYF.

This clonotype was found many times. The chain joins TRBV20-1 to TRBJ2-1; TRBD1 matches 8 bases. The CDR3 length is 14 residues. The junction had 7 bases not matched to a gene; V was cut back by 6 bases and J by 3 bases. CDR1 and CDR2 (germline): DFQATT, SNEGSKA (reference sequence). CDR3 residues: CSATRTGRYNEQFF. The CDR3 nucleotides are TGCAGTGCAACCCGGACAGGGCGCTACAATGAGCAGTTCTTC.

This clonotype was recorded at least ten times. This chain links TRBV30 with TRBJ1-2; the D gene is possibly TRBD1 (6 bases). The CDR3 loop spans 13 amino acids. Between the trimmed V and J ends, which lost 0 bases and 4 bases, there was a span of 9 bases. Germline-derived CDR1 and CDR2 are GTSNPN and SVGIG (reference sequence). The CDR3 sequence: CAWSVGQLYGYTF. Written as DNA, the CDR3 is TGTGCCTGGAGTGTCGGACAGCTCTATGGCTACACCTTC.

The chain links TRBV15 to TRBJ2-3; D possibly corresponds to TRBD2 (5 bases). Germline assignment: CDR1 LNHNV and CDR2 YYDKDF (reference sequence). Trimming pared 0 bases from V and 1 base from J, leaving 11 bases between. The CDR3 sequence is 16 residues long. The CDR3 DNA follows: TGTGCCACCAGCAGAGAAAGCGGTCTCCGCACAGATACGCAGTATTTT. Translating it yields CATSRESGLRTDTQYF.

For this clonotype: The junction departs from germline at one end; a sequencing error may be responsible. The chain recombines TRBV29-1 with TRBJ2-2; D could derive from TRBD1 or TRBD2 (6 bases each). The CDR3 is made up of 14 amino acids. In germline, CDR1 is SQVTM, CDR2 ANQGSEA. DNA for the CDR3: TGCAGCGTTGAGGGACACGGGTCGTCCGGGGGGCTGTTTTTT. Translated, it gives CSVEGHGSSGGLFF.

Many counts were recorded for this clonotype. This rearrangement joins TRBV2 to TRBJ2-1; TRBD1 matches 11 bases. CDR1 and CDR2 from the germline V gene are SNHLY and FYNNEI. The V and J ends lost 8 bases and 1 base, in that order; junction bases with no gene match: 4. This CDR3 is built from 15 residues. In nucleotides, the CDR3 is TGTGCCAGCGGGGGGACAGGGGGATCCTACAATGAGCAGTTCTTC. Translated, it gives CASGGTGGSYNEQFF.

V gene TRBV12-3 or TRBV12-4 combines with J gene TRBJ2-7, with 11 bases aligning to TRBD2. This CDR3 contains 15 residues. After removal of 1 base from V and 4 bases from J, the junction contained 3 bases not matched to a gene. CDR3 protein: CASSLEGLAEYEQYF. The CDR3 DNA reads TGTGCCAGCAGTTTAGAGGGACTAGCGGAATACGAGCAGTACTTC.